This T cell receptor (beta chain) was retrieved from a study of cytomegalovirus exposure and HLA in healthy donors. Overall study findings and caveats: Presence/absence analyses rested on an assumption that sequencing depth was roughly uniform across donors. Generally TCR sequences proved uncommon, though certain public TCRs appeared in numerous donors.

Points on this clone: What it binds is unknown.

The study ran its PCR with 60 Vbeta and 13 Jbeta primers. Sequencing was performed with immunoSEQ multiplex PCR; in TCRdb, only in-frame clones are kept and a portion is missing. The sample yields 180,000 or so clones, 60% to 80% seen once. Germline V gene data show CDR1 as SGHTA and CDR2 as FQGNSA. V was clipped by 0 bases and J by 8 bases; unmatched bases: 3. The length of the CDR3 is 14 residues. The V call is TRBV7-2, the J call TRBJ2-2; 7 bases fit TRBD2. Sequencing was carried out using PBMCs. The TCR originated in a man aged 50 to 60 in good health and CMV-seropositive. CDR3 residues: CASSLAPSGGELFF. CDR3 nucleotide sequence: TGTGCCAGCAGCTTAGCGCCTAGCGGAGGGGAGCTGTTTTTT.